The entry that follows covers one T cell receptor beta chain sequence. Subjects aged 18 to 65 presented with newly diagnosed hyperthyroidism of less than 2 months' duration. Patients with uncontrolled infections, other autoimmune diseases, pregnancy or lactation were excluded. This sample is drawn from a study of T cells in Graves' hyperthyroidism and ophthalmopathy. Overall study: The authors collected peripheral blood at initial diagnosis, before any treatment.

The investigators amplified TCR beta CDR3 regions from RNA transcripts. TCR CDR3 underwent first-round RT-PCR with the HTBI primer set. TCRdb re-derived calls from the multiplex PCR reads in MiXCR, one entry per CDR3 protein. The sample holds over 200,000 distinct CDR3 sequences, roughly a sixth seen once. The ends were cut back, 3 bases at V and 8 bases at J, with 8 bases in the middle. This CDR3 comprises 12 residues. The rearrangement joins TRBV12-3 or TRBV12-4 to TRBJ2-1; D unclear. The specimen sequenced was blood. The source of this sequence is a man in his fifties with Graves' hyperthyroidism. The CDR3 nucleotides read TGTGCCAGCAGTTTGCTGGGCTATGAGCAGTTCTTC. This gives the protein CASSLLGYEQFF.